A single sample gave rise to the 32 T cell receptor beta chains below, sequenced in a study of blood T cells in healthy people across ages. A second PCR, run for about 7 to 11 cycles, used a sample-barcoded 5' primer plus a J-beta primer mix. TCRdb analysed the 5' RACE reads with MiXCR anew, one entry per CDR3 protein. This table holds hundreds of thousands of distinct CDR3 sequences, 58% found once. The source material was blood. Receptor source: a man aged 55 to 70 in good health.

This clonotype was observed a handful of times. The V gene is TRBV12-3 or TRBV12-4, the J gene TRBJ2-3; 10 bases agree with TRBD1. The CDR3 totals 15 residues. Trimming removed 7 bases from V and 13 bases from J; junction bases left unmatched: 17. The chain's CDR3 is CASKWTGGRADAEYF. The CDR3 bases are TGTGCCAGCAAATGGACAGGGGGGAGAGCAGATGCGGAGTATTTT.

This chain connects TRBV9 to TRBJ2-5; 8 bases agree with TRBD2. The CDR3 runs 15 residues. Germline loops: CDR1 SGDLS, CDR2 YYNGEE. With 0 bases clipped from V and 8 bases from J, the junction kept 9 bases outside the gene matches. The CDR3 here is CASSVGGRPADTQYF. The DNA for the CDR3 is TGTGCCAGCAGCGTAGGCGGGAGGCCAGCCGACACCCAGTACTTC.

CDR3 DNA: TGCGCCAGCAGCTTGGGGGTTGGTCGAGGGTCCTACAATGAGCAGTTCTTC. This gives the protein CASSLGVGRGSYNEQFF. The V and J genes are TRBV5-1 and TRBJ2-1, with D possibly being TRBD2 (5 bases). Germline CDR1 SGHRS, CDR2 YFSETQ. This CDR3 is 17 amino acids long. V was trimmed by 0 bases and J by 1 base, leaving 14 bases between them.

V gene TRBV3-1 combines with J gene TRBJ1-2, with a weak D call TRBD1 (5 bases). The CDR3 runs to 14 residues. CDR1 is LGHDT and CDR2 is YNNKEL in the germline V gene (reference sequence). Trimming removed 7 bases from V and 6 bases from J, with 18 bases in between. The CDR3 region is CASKIAGMKDGYTF. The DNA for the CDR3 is TGTGCCAGCAAAATCGCAGGGATGAAGGATGGCTACACCTTC.

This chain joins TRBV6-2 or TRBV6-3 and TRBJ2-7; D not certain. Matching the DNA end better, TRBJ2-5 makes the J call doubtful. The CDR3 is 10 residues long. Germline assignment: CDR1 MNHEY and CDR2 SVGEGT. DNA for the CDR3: TGTGCCAGCAGACTAAAGACCCAGTACTTC. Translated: CASRLKTQYF.

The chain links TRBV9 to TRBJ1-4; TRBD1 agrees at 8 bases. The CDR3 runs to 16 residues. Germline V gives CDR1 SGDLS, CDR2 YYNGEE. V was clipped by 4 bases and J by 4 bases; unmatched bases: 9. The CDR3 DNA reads TGTGCCAGCAGCCCGGGACAGGCGAACTTTAATGAAAAACTGTTTTTT. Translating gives CASSPGQANFNEKLFF.

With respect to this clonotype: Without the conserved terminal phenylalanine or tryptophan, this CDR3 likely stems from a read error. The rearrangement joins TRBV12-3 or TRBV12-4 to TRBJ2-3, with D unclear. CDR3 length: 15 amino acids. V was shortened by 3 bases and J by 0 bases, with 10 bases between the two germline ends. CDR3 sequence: CASSFRSPSTDTQYS. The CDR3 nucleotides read TGTGCCAGCAGTTTCCGAAGCCCTAGCACAGATACGCAGTATTCC.

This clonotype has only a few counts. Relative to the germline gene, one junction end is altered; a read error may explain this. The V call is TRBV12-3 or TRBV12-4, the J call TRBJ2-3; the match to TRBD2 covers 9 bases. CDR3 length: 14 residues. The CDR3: CASSCGGAADAQYF. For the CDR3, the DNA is TGTGCCAGCAGTTGCGGGGGGGCCGCAGATGCGCAGTATTTT.

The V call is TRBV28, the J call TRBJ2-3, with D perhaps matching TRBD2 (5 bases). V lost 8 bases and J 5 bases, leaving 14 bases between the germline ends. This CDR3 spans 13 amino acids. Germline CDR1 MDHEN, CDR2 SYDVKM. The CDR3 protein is CASEGVPLDTQYF. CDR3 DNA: TGTGCCAGCGAGGGAGTCCCCCTAGATACGCAGTATTTT. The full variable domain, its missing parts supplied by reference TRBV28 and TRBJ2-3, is DVKVTQSSRYLVKRTGEKVFLECVQDMDHENMFWYRQDPGLGLRLIYFSYDVKMKEKGDIPEGYSVSREKKERFSLILESASTNQTSMYLCASEGVPLDTQYFGPGTRLTVL.

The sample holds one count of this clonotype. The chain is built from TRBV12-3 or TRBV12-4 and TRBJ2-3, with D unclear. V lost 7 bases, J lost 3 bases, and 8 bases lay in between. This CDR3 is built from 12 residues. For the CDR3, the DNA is TGTGCCAGCAAGCCCGGGACAGATACGCAGTATTTT. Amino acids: CASKPGTDTQYF.

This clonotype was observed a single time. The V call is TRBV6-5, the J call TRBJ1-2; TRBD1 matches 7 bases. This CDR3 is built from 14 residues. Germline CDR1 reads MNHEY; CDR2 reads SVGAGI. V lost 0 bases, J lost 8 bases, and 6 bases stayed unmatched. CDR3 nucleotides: TGTGCCAGCAGTTACTCAGGGGGCGCCGGGGGCTACACCTTC. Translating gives CASSYSGGAGGYTF.

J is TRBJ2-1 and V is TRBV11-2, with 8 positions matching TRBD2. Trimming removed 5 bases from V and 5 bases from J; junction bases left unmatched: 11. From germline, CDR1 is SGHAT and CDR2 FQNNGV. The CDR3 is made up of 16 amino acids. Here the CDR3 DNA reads TGTGCCAGCAGCCCCCTGCGGGGGGAAAACCACAATGAGCAGTTCTTC. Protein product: CASSPLRGENHNEQFF.

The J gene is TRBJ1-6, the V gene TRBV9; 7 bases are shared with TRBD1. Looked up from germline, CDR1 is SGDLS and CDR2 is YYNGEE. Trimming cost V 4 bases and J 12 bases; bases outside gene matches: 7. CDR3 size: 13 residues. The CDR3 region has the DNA TGTGCCAGCAGCCCCTCAGGGGGAGGACCCCTCCACTTT. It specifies CASSPSGGGPLHF.

CDR3 sequence: CASSSQGSGGANEQFF. For the CDR3, the DNA is TGTGCCAGCAGCTCGCAGGGTAGCGGGGGGGCTAATGAGCAGTTCTTC. The V and J genes are TRBV7-2 and TRBJ2-1; 11 bases match TRBD2. The CDR3 totals 16 residues. Germline CDR1 and CDR2: SGHTA and FQGNSA. Trimming removed 4 bases from V and 7 bases from J; junction bases left unmatched: 9.

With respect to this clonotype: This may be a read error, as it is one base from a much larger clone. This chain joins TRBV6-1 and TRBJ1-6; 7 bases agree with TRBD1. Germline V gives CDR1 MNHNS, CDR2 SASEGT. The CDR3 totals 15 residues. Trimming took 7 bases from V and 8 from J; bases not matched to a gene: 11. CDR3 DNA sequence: TGTGCCAGCACTCGGGCAGGGACAGAGGATTCACCCCTCCACTTT. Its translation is CASTRAGTEDSPLHF.

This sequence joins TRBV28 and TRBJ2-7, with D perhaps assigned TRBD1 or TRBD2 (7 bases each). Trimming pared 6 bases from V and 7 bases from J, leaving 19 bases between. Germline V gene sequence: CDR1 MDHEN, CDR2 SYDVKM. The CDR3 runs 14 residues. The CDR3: CASRPTGEGWEQYF. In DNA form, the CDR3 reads TGTGCCAGCAGACCAACAGGGGAGGGGTGGGAGCAGTACTTC. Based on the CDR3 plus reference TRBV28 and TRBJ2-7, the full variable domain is DVKVTQSSRYLVKRTGEKVFLECVQDMDHENMFWYRQDPGLGLRLIYFSYDVKMKEKGDIPEGYSVSREKKERFSLILESASTNQTSMYLCASRPTGEGWEQYFGPGTRLTVT.

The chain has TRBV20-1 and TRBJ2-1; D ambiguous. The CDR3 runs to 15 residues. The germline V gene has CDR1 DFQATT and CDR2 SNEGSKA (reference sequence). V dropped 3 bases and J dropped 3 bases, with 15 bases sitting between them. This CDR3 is CSASPGRSNYNEQFF. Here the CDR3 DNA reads TGCAGTGCTAGCCCAGGACGGTCGAACTACAATGAGCAGTTCTTC.

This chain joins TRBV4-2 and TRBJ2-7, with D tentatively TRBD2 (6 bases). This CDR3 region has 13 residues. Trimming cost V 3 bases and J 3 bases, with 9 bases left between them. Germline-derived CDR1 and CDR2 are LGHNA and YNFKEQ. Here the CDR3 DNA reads TGTGCCAGCAGCCAGTCGGGGGACTACGAGCAGTACTTC. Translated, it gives CASSQSGDYEQYF.

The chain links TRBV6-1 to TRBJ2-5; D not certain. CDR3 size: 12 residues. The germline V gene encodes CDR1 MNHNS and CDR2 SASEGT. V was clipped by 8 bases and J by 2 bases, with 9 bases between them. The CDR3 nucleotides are TGTGCCAGCGCGCTACTACAAGAGACCCAGTACTTC. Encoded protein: CASALLQETQYF.

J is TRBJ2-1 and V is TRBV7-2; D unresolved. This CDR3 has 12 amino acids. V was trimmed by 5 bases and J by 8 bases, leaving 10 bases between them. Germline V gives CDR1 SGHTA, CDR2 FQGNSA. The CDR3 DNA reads TGTGCCAGCAGCAAACGTGTGGATGAGCAGTTCTTC. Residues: CASSKRVDEQFF.

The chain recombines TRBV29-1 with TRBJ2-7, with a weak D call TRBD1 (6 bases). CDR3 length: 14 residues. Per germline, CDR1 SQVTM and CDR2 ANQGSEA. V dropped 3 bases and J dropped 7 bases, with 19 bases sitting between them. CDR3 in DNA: TGCAGCGTTGACCGGGCAGGGGATCGAGGGGAGCAGTACTTC. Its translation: CSVDRAGDRGEQYF.

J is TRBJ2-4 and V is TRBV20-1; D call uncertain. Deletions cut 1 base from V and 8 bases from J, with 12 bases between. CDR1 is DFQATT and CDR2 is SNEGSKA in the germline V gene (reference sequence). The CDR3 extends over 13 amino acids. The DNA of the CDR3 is TGCAGTGCTAGAGTCGATTCAGAGTACATTCAGTACTTC. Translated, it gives CSARVDSEYIQYF.

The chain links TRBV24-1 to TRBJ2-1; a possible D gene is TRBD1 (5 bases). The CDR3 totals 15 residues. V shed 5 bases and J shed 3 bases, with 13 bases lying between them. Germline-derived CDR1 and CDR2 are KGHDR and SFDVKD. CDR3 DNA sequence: TGTGCCACCAGTGGTGCTCAGGGCTACTACAATGAGCAGTTCTTC. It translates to CATSGAQGYYNEQFF.

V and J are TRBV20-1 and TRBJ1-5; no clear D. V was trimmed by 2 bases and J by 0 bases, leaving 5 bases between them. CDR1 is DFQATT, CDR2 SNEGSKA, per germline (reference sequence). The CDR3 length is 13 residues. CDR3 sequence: CSARIPSNQPQHF. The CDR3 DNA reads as TGCAGTGCTAGAATCCCTAGCAATCAGCCCCAGCATTTT.

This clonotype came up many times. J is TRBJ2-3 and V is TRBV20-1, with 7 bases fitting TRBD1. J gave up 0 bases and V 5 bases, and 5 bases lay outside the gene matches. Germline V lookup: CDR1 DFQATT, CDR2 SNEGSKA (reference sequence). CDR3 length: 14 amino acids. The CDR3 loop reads CSAARDSSTDTQYF. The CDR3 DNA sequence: TGCAGTGCTGCAAGGGACAGCAGCACAGATACGCAGTATTTT.

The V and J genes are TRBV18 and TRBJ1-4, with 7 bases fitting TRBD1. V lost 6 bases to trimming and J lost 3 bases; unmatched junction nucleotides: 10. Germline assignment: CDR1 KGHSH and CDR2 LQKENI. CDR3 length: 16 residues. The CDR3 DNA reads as TGTGCCAGCTCGCCTCGGGAGACAGGGTCTAATGAAAAACTGTTTTTT. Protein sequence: CASSPRETGSNEKLFF.

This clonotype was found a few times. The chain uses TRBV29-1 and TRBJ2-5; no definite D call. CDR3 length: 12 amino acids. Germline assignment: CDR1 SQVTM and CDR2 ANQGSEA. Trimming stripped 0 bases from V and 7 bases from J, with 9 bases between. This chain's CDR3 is CSVEEGPGTQYF. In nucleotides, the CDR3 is TGCAGCGTTGAAGAGGGTCCTGGGACCCAGTACTTC.

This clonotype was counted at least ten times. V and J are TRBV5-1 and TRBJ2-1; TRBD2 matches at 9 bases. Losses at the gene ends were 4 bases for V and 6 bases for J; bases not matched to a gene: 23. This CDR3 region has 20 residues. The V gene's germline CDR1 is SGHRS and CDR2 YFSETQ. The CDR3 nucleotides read TGCGCCAGCAGCCCCGAGTGGGGTGGCGGGGGGGCTGGTGTTGGCAATGAGCAGTTCTTC. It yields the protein CASSPEWGGGGAGVGNEQFF.

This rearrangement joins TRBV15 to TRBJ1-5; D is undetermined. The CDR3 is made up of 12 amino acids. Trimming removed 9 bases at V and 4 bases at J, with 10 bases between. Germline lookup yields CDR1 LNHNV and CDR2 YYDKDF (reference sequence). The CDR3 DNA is TGTGCCACGAGCTCGGGAAATCAGCCCCAGCATTTT. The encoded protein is CATSSGNQPQHF.

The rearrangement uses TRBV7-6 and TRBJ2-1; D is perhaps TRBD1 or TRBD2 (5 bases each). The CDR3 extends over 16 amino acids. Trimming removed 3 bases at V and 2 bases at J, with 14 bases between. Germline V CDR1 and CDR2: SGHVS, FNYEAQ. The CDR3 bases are TGTGCCAGCAGCTTCAACCGGGACGGCACCTACAATGAGCAGTTCTTC. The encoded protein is CASSFNRDGTYNEQFF.

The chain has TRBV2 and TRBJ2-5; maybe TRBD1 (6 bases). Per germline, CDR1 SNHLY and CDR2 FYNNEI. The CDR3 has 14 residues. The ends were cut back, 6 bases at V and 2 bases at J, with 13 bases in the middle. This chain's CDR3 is CASRATGLQETQYF. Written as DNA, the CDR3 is TGTGCCAGCAGAGCGACAGGCCTTCAAGAGACCCAGTACTTC.

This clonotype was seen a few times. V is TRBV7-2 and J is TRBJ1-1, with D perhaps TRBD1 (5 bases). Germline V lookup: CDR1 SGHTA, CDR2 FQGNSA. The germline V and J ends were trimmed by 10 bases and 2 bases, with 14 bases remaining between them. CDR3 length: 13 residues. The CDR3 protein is CATRRDGNTEAFF. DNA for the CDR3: TGTGCCACCCGCCGGGACGGAAACACTGAAGCTTTCTTT. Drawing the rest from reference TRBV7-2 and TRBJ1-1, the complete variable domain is GAGVSQSPSNKVTEKGKDVELRCDPISGHTALYWYRQSLGQGLEFLIYFQGNSAPDKSGLPSDRFSAERTGGSVSTLTIQRTQQEDSAVYLCATRRDGNTEAFFGQGTRLTVV.